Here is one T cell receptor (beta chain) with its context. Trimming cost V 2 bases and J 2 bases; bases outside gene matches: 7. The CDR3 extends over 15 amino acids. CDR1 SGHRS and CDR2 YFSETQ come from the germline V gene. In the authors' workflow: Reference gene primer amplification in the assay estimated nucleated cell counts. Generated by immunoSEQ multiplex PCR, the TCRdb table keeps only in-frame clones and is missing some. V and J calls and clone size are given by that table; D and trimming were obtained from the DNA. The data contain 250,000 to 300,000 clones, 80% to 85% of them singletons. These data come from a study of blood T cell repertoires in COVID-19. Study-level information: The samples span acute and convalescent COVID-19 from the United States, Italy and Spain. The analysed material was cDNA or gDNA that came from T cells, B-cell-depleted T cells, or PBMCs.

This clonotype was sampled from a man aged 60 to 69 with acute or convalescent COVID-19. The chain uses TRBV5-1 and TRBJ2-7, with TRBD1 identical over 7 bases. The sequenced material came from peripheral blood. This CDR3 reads CASSFTGAGPYEQYF. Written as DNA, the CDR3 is TGCGCCAGCAGCTTCACAGGGGCTGGGCCCTACGAGCAGTACTTC.